This T cell receptor beta chain emerged from a study of naive and memory T cell subsets. Study-wide findings and caveats: The RNA method is potentially sensitive to activation and differentiation changes.

Ligated cDNA underwent four rounds of PCR with nested alpha and beta constant region primers and SP2. TCRdb passed the 5' RACE reads through MiXCR, listing each CDR3 protein once. Of tens of thousands of distinct CDR3 sequences in the sample, roughly 7% were seen once. This clonotype was detected only a few times. Its antigen is currently unknown. Germline assignment: CDR1 MNHEY and CDR2 SVGAGI. V was clipped by 6 bases and J by 9 bases; unmatched bases: 8. This CDR3 has 15 residues. TCR cDNA received a 3' ligated oligonucleotide that carried a UMI. Whole blood, 2.5 ml, came from adult healthy volunteers.

The TCR originated in a male donor in good health. The rearrangement links TRBV6-5 to TRBJ2-5; 15 bases agree with TRBD2. The CDR3, as DNA: TGTGCCAGCAGCCCCGGGACTAGCGGGGGGAAGCCCCAGTACTTC. Its protein is CASSPGTSGGKPQYF.